The 17 T cell receptor beta chains below were found in one sample sequenced in a study of blood T cell repertoires in COVID-19. Sequenced by immunoSEQ multiplex PCR; TCRdb stores in-frame clones only, minus some. The data show approximately 300,000 clones, 85% to 90% seen once. Source material: peripheral blood. The receptors were sampled from a man aged 40-49 years with acute or convalescent COVID-19.

This chain connects TRBV15 to TRBJ1-1, with D tentatively TRBD1 (5 bases). V was trimmed by 0 bases and J by 5 bases, leaving 13 bases between them. Germline CDR1 reads LNHNV; CDR2 reads YYDKDF (reference sequence). This CDR3 has 15 residues. The CDR3 spells CATSRDQGEGTEAFF. CDR3 bases: TGTGCCACCAGCAGAGATCAAGGGGAGGGGACTGAAGCTTTCTTT.

The gene calls are TRBV12-5 and TRBJ1-2, with TRBD1 as a possible D gene (5 bases). Germline V lookup: CDR1 LGHNT, CDR2 FRNRAP. The CDR3 has 14 residues. The V end was cut by 4 bases, the J end by 2 bases, with 11 bases between. The CDR3 sequence: CASGYRQTNYGYTF. CDR3 sequence (DNA): TGTGCTAGTGGTTATCGACAGACAAACTATGGCTACACCTTC. The full variable domain, rest sourced from reference TRBV12-5 and TRBJ1-2, is DARVTQTPRHKVTEMGQEVTMRCQPILGHNTVFWYRQTMMQGLELLAYFRNRAPLDDSGMPKDRFSAEMPDATLATLKIQPSEPRDSAVYFCASGYRQTNYGYTFGSGTRLTVV.

This clone was detected once. V usage is TRBV7-9 and J usage is TRBJ2-5, with a possible D match to TRBD2 (6 bases). The CDR3 is made up of 16 amino acids. CDR1 is SEHNR, CDR2 FQNEAQ, per germline (reference sequence). The V gene lost 0 bases and the J gene lost 2 bases, with 13 bases spanning the gap. In nucleotides, the CDR3 is TGTGCCAGCAGCTTAGCTGGCCCGGCGGGGCAAGAGACCCAGTACTTC. Protein sequence: CASSLAGPAGQETQYF.

CDR3 residues: CAWSGPPGASSGNTIYF. The CDR3, as DNA: TGTGCCTGGAGTGGCCCACCTGGGGCGAGCTCTGGAAACACCATATATTTT. J is TRBJ1-3 and V is TRBV30, with D possibly being TRBD1 (5 bases). Germline V gene lookup returns CDR1 GTSNPN and CDR2 SVGIG (reference sequence). V dropped 1 base and J dropped 0 bases, with 16 bases sitting between them. The CDR3 contains 17 residues.

V and J are TRBV4-1 and TRBJ1-3, with 11 bases identical to TRBD1. The CDR3 loop spans 16 amino acids. J was trimmed by 1 base and V by 4 bases; bases with no gene match: 3. Germline CDR1 reads MGHRA; CDR2 reads YSYEKL. CDR3 sequence (DNA): TGCGCCAGCAGCCCTGGACAGGGGGCTTCTGGAAACACCATATATTTT. Its protein product is CASSPGQGASGNTIYF.

This chain uses TRBV5-1 with TRBJ2-7; 9 nucleotides agree with TRBD1. The CDR3 length is 15 residues. V trimming: 4 bases; J trimming: 3 bases; junction bases outside the gene matches: 8. CDR1 is SGHRS and CDR2 is YFSETQ in the germline V gene. CDR3 in amino acids: CASSTGTGRGYEQYF. In nucleotides, the CDR3 is TGCGCCAGCAGCACAGGGACAGGGAGGGGCTACGAGCAGTACTTC.

The chain joins TRBV5-1 to TRBJ1-1; D not resolved. From germline, CDR1 is SGHRS and CDR2 YFSETQ. The CDR3 length is 16 residues. Deletions cut 2 bases from V and 4 bases from J, with 18 bases between. The CDR3 loop reads CASSFGTVGFGTEAFF. The CDR3 nucleotides read TGCGCCAGCAGCTTTGGCACAGTTGGTTTTGGCACTGAAGCTTTCTTT.

Only one count was recorded for this clone. The rearrangement joins TRBV19 to TRBJ1-2; D may be TRBD1 (5 bases). Trimming stripped 2 bases from V and 2 bases from J, with 15 bases between. This CDR3 contains 16 residues. Germline CDR1 is LNHDA and CDR2 is SQIVND (reference sequence). CDR3 sequence (DNA): TGTGCCAGTAGTATAATCGGGCAGGGTGGAAACTATGGCTACACCTTC. Encoded protein: CASSIIGQGGNYGYTF.

The chain is built from TRBV2 and TRBJ1-2, with D tentatively TRBD1 (5 bases). The V gene lost 8 bases and the J gene lost 4 bases, with 14 bases spanning the gap. The CDR3 extends over 13 amino acids. CDR1 and CDR2 (germline): SNHLY, FYNNEI. The CDR3: CASGAEKIYGYTF. The CDR3, as DNA: TGTGCCAGCGGGGCAGAAAAAATCTATGGCTACACCTTC.

The rearrangement links TRBV7-7 to TRBJ2-6; TRBD1 is a possible D gene (6 bases). The germline V and J ends were trimmed by 1 base and 9 bases, with 10 bases remaining between them. CDR3 length equals 14 residues. Germline V lookup: CDR1 SSHAT, CDR2 FNYEAQ (reference sequence). The CDR3 bases are TGTGCCAGCAGCTTAGGGACAGAAGGCAACGTCCTGACTTTC. Residues: CASSLGTEGNVLTF.

This clone came up once. The chain combines TRBV10-1 with TRBJ1-1; D ambiguous. Germline V gene data show CDR1 as WNHNN and CDR2 as SYGVQD (reference sequence). This CDR3 has 13 residues. Trimming shortened V by 3 bases and J by 2 bases, and 7 bases separated the two germline ends. The CDR3 loop reads CASSDQRNTEAFF. Written as DNA, the CDR3 is TGCGCCAGCAGTGACCAGCGAAACACTGAAGCTTTCTTT.

The gene calls are TRBV2 and TRBJ1-5; no clear D. The CDR3 totals 17 residues. V lost 3 bases and J lost 4, with 19 bases in between. Germline-derived CDR1 and CDR2 are SNHLY and FYNNEI. The CDR3 nucleotides are TGTGCCAGCAGTGAGAGAGTCCCGGGGAATAGAAATCAGCCCCAGCATTTT. It encodes CASSERVPGNRNQPQHF.

The chain links TRBV6-6 to TRBJ2-5, with 9 positions matching TRBD1. CDR1 is MNHNY and CDR2 is SVGAGI in the germline V gene (reference sequence). V trimming: 2 bases; J trimming: 5 bases; junction bases outside the gene matches: 0. This CDR3 comprises 13 residues. DNA for the CDR3: TGTGCCAGCAGTTACGGACAGGGGGAGACCCAGTACTTC. This gives the protein CASSYGQGETQYF.

This clone occurred a few times. This chain joins TRBV6-6 and TRBJ1-6; no clear D gene. Germline lookup yields CDR1 MNHNY and CDR2 SVGAGI (reference sequence). CDR3 size: 14 residues. V lost 7 bases and J lost 8, with 15 bases in between. In nucleotides, the CDR3 is TGTGCCAGCACCCACCTTCTCGAGGATTCACCCCTCCACTTT. This codes for CASTHLLEDSPLHF.

The chain employs TRBV6-5 and TRBJ1-3; 10 bases map to TRBD1. The germline CDR1 and CDR2 sequences are MNHEY and SVGAGI. The CDR3 loop spans 15 amino acids. The junction had 6 bases not matched to a gene; V was cut back by 6 bases and J by 4 bases. The CDR3, as DNA: TGTGCCAGCAGACCGACAGGGGGCTCAGGAAACACCATATATTTT. Translation gives CASRPTGGSGNTIYF.

This clone was seen only once. The chain recombines TRBV24-1 with TRBJ2-3; 15 bases are shared with TRBD2. CDR1 is KGHDR, CDR2 SFDVKD, per germline. The CDR3 length is 16 residues. The trim removed 7 bases at V and 5 bases at J, leaving 6 bases unmatched. The DNA for the CDR3 is TGTGCCACCAGCCGGACTAGCGGGGGGGCGGGAGATACGCAGTATTTT. Translating it yields CATSRTSGGAGDTQYF.

This clone was observed a few times. The chain joins TRBV10-1 to TRBJ2-2, with D possibly matching TRBD1 (5 bases). Trimming took 7 bases from V and 7 from J, leaving 13 bases between them. This CDR3 is built from 13 residues. The germline V gene encodes CDR1 WNHNN and CDR2 SYGVQD (reference sequence). The CDR3 coding sequence is TGCGCCAGCAACCAGGGCCGGTTCGGGGAGCTGTTTTTT. Its translation: CASNQGRFGELFF.